The 12 T cell receptor beta chains below all came from one sample that was sequenced in a study of T-cell reconstitution after alpha-beta-depleted transplantation in children. Unique molecular identifiers were used in preparing the TCRbeta library. TCRdb called the PCR reads again in MiXCR, with one record for every CDR3 protein. The sample yields about 500,000 distinct CDR3 sequences, 32% seen once. This material consisted of PBMCs from the stem cell graft donor, taken from the stem cell graft. Receptor source: a human donor who donated a stem cell graft to a child with aplastic anemia.

This clonotype was seen a single time. The genes are TRBV30 and TRBJ1-1; D is uncertain. CDR1 and CDR2 (germline): GTSNPN, SVGIG (reference sequence). Trimming removed 0 bases from V and 6 bases from J, with 11 bases in between. The CDR3 has 13 residues. Written as DNA, the CDR3 is TGTGCCTGGAGTGTGCGAGTGTGGGCTGAAGCTTTCTTT. Translating gives CAWSVRVWAEAFF.

In its sample, this clonotype was seen a few times. The rearrangement joins TRBV6-2 or TRBV6-3 to TRBJ2-7; D not resolved. Per germline, CDR1 MNHEY and CDR2 SVGEGT. V was clipped by 2 bases and J by 2 bases, with 10 bases between them. The CDR3 sequence is 14 residues long. The CDR3 nucleotides are TGTGCCAGCAGTTACACCCAGGCCGCCTACGAGCAGTACTTC. Translated: CASSYTQAAYEQYF.

The chain couples TRBV27 to TRBJ1-5; 9 bases are a match to TRBD1. Germline CDR1 and CDR2: MNHEY and SMNVEV (reference sequence). The CDR3 consists of 15 residues. After removal of 5 bases from V and 5 bases from J, the junction contained 7 bases not matched to a gene. The chain's CDR3 is CASSTGTGIDQPQHF. The CDR3 DNA follows: TGTGCCAGCAGTACCGGGACAGGGATTGATCAGCCCCAGCATTTT.

The chain links TRBV9 to TRBJ2-5; 12 bases are shared with TRBD2. After removal of 2 bases from V and 4 bases from J, the junction contained 6 bases not matched to a gene. The CDR3 covers 16 residues. Germline values: CDR1 SGDLS, CDR2 YYNGEE. The DNA of the CDR3 is TGTGCCAGCAGCGTGACTAGCGGGAGAAGTGGAGAGACCCAGTACTTC. This codes for CASSVTSGRSGETQYF.

The rearrangement links TRBV12-5 to TRBJ2-3; 7 nucleotides align to TRBD2. This CDR3 region has 17 residues. V shed 0 bases, J shed 5 bases, and the junction held 11 bases outside the gene matches. Germline V gives CDR1 LGHNT, CDR2 FRNRAP. CDR3 DNA: TGTGCTAGTGGTTTGGTAATAGGCGGGAGAGTTGGAGATACGCAGTATTTT. Translated, it gives CASGLVIGGRVGDTQYF.

This clonotype turned up a few times. The chain has TRBV6-5 and TRBJ1-2; maybe TRBD1 (5 bases). Trimming cost V 6 bases and J 2 bases, with 7 bases left between them. The CDR3 extends over 12 amino acids. The V gene's germline CDR1 is MNHEY and CDR2 SVGAGI. The CDR3, as DNA: TGTGCCAGCAGGAGACAGAACTATGGCTACACCTTC. It translates to CASRRQNYGYTF.

This clonotype was observed a few times. The chain recombines TRBV27 with TRBJ2-1; D is uncertain. The CDR3 runs to 15 residues. Trimming removed 2 bases at V and 0 bases at J, with 8 bases between. Per the germline V gene, CDR1 is MNHEY and CDR2 is SMNVEV (reference sequence). The CDR3 sequence: CASSLRQISYNEQFF. The CDR3, as DNA: TGTGCCAGCAGTTTACGACAAATCTCCTACAATGAGCAGTTCTTC.

The J gene is TRBJ1-1, the V gene TRBV7-6, with 9 bases aligning to TRBD1. This CDR3 has 16 amino acids. Losses at the gene ends were 5 bases for V and 4 bases for J; bases not matched to a gene: 11. Germline CDR1 SGHVS, CDR2 FNYEAQ. CDR3 sequence reads: CASSLAPGGQGTEAFF. The CDR3 nucleotides read TGTGCCAGCAGCCTCGCGCCGGGGGGACAGGGCACTGAAGCTTTCTTT.

This clonotype was seen only a few times. The J gene is TRBJ2-5, the V gene TRBV7-8, with 9 bases fitting TRBD1. The V gene end was trimmed by 4 bases and the J gene end by 5 bases; junction bases not matched to a gene: 5. The CDR3 has 14 amino acids. From germline, CDR1 is SGHVS and CDR2 FQNEAQ. In DNA form, the CDR3 reads TGTGCCAGCAGCTCCCCGACAGGGGGTGAGACCCAGTACTTC. Translated: CASSSPTGGETQYF.

This clonotype was counted between two and nine times. The chain couples TRBV7-8 to TRBJ2-1; D tentatively fits TRBD1 or TRBD2 (6 bases each). This CDR3 has 15 amino acids. Germline CDR1 and CDR2: SGHVS and FQNEAQ. V was clipped by 3 bases and J by 10 bases, with 19 bases between them. The CDR3 spells CASSFPTGAGLEQFF. The CDR3 DNA reads as TGTGCCAGCAGCTTTCCTACGGGGGCGGGTCTCGAGCAGTTCTTC.

The genes are TRBV29-1 and TRBJ2-7; 9 positions match TRBD1. With 7 bases clipped from V and 2 bases from J, the junction kept 6 bases outside the gene matches. Germline V CDR1 and CDR2: SQVTM, ANQGSEA. This CDR3 is 13 amino acids long. In DNA form, the CDR3 reads TGCAGCGCCCAGGGACAGGGAACCTACGAGCAGTACTTC. Protein product: CSAQGQGTYEQYF.

The chain couples TRBV6-1 to TRBJ2-2; no clear D. The germline gives CDR1 MNHNS, CDR2 SASEGT. The CDR3 spans 13 residues. The V end lost 5 bases, the J end lost 7 bases, and 11 bases lay between the germline ends. The CDR3 sequence is CASSSARIGELFF. CDR3 coding DNA: TGTGCCAGCAGTAGTGCGCGTATCGGGGAGCTGTTTTTT.